This TCR beta chain is from a study of cytomegalovirus exposure and HLA in healthy donors. Study at large: Roughly 180 million T cells yielded over 90 million unique TCR beta sequences in earlier analysis. The early release's HLA-typed donors yielded roughly 85 million unique TCRs.

This clone was seen a few times. The antigen remains unidentified. Study observations and caveats: Reported findings show TCR beta sequences accurately forecast HLA-A and HLA-B alleles in most subjects. The study had only CMV serostatus as immune exposure information.

The CDR3 length is 16 residues. After removal of 3 bases from V and 3 bases from J, the junction contained 10 bases not matched to a gene. Germline assignment: CDR1 SGHDT and CDR2 YYEEEE. 13 Jbeta primers and 60 Vbeta primers were used for the PCR. Produced via immunoSEQ multiplex PCR; TCRdb's table is partial and in-frame only. The sample includes 95,000 to 150,000 clones, 17% seen only once; the top ten take approximately 2.9%. This chain connects TRBV5-6 to TRBJ1-2, with 8 bases that match TRBD1. The receptor's source is a female donor in good health and CMV-seropositive. Sequencing was done on a sample of PBMCs. CDR3 region: CASSSTNQGAHYGYTF. The CDR3, as DNA: TGTGCCAGCAGCTCAACAAACCAGGGGGCTCACTATGGCTACACCTTC.